Described below is a single T cell receptor beta chain sequence and its context. Trimming at V came to 5 bases and at J to 6 bases, leaving 5 bases not matched to a gene. The germline V gene encodes CDR1 MNHNS and CDR2 SASEGT. The CDR3 sequence is 14 residues long. MiXCR, applied by TCRdb to the RT-PCR reads, yields one record per CDR3 protein. Among about 700,000 distinct CDR3 sequences listed, about 14% were seen once. Sequenced input: memory CD4+ T cells from blood. This chain joins TRBV6-1 and TRBJ1-5; 9 bases match TRBD1. The source is a female donor in good health, serving as a healthy control. This chain's CDR3 is CASSNRGLGQPQHF. The CDR3 coding sequence is TGTGCCAGCAGTAACAGGGGGCTCGGTCAGCCCCAGCATTTT.